The next 7 T cell receptor beta chains were all read from a single sample in a study of blood T cell repertoires in COVID-19. The repertoire was sequenced with immunoSEQ multiplex PCR; TCRdb's copy has only in-frame clones and lacks some. The data contain some 210,000 clones, about 83% of them singletons. The source material was peripheral blood. All receptors come from a woman between 50 and 59 years old with active or convalescent COVID-19.

The rearrangement joins TRBV28 to TRBJ1-5, with TRBD1 identical over 8 bases. CDR1 and CDR2 from the germline V gene are MDHEN and SYDVKM. This CDR3 has 15 residues. V lost 3 bases and J lost 4; bases outside the gene matches: 5. This chain's CDR3 is CASSFRDRPNQPQHF. CDR3 bases: TGTGCCAGCAGTTTTCGGGACAGGCCTAATCAGCCCCAGCATTTT.

This clone showed up just a few times. The chain employs TRBV28 and TRBJ1-2; D possibly corresponds to TRBD1 (6 bases). Per the germline V gene, CDR1 is MDHEN and CDR2 is SYDVKM. V lost 6 bases and J lost 5, with 16 bases in between. This CDR3 contains 14 residues. CDR3 in amino acids: CASSPRGGRYGYTF. The CDR3 coding sequence is TGTGCCAGCAGCCCCAGGGGCGGGAGGTATGGCTACACCTTC.

The chain joins TRBV5-1 to TRBJ2-1; 7 bases are a match to TRBD1. The V gene end was trimmed by 4 bases and the J gene end by 5 bases; junction bases not matched to a gene: 9. Germline V gene sequence: CDR1 SGHRS, CDR2 YFSETQ. The CDR3 loop spans 15 amino acids. CDR3 bases: TGCGCCAGCAGCCCCCCCGGGACAGTTAACAATGAGCAGTTCTTC. Translating gives CASSPPGTVNNEQFF.

The gene calls are TRBV19 and TRBJ1-5, with D unclear. V lost 4 bases, J lost 3 bases, and 10 bases lay in between. The CDR3 totals 14 residues. Germline V lookup: CDR1 LNHDA, CDR2 SQIVND (reference sequence). The CDR3 is CASSNERVNQPQHF. CDR3 nucleotides: TGTGCCAGTAGTAACGAGCGGGTCAATCAGCCCCAGCATTTT.

The chain carries TRBV7-3 and TRBJ2-3, with 9 positions matching TRBD1. The CDR3 contains 14 residues. J was trimmed by 1 base and V by 5 bases; bases with no gene match: 1. CDR1 is SGHTA, CDR2 FQGTGA, per germline. DNA for the CDR3: TGTGCCAGCAGCCACAGGGGGCGCACAGATACGCAGTATTTT. Translation: CASSHRGRTDTQYF. The whole variable domain, remainder taken from reference TRBV7-3 and TRBJ2-3, is GAGVSQTPSNKVTEKGKYVELRCDPISGHTALYWYRQSLGQGPEFLIYFQGTGAADDSGLPNDRFFAVRPEGSVSTLKIQRTERGDSAVYLCASSHRGRTDTQYFGPGTRLTVL.

The chain uses TRBV3-1 (or the pseudogene TRBV3-2) and TRBJ2-1; 14 nucleotides agree with TRBD2. V was pared by 4 bases and J by 6 bases, with 2 bases of the junction left unmatched. This CDR3 spans 15 amino acids. CDR1 LGHDT and CDR2 YNNKEL come from the germline V gene (reference sequence). The CDR3 region has the DNA TGTGCCAGCAGCCCCGGGACTAGCGGGGGCAATGAGCAGTTCTTC. It encodes CASSPGTSGGNEQFF.

This chain connects TRBV9 to TRBJ2-7; 7 nucleotides line up with TRBD2. Germline V gene sequence: CDR1 SGDLS, CDR2 YYNGEE. The CDR3 extends over 15 amino acids. Unmatched junction bases numbered 13, after V lost 8 bases and J lost 2 bases. The CDR3 region has the DNA TGTGCCAGTTCCCGGCGGGAGCGGGACCCCTACGAGCAGTACTTC. Translated: CASSRRERDPYEQYF.